This T cell receptor beta chain stems from a study of chemoradiotherapy in HPV16-positive cancers (dated by TCRdb to 2021 to 2024). Looking at the study overall: Candidate HPV-specific T-cell clones and common TCR motifs were defined by functional T-cell assays performed on cells from two HPV16-positive patients. Next, the candidate HPV-specific TCRs and motifs were followed in TCR repertoires from around 90 patients with HPV-related cancers. Whether T-cell immunity against the HPV oncoproteins E6 and E7 changes during chemoradiotherapy and whether survival is affected by this immunity were examined in the study.

Only one count was recorded for this clone. Its cognate antigen has yet to be identified. No base quality information exists; no much larger clone differs at one position. CDR1 is given as PRHDT and CDR2 as FYEKMQ, both from the germline V gene (reference sequence). The CDR3 spans 12 residues, from the cysteine through the phenylalanine. The kept DNA is CDR3 alone, 36 bases in frame from the first base. At the junction V is shortened by 5 bases and J by 2 bases, with 7 bases in between. The library was made by the immunoSEQ multiplex PCR assay. TCRdb re-hosts the immuneACCESS table, in-frame sequences only. Its copies lack some clones; in the studies checked, an unresolved V gene accounts for under half of them, and the cause for the rest is not known. The sample table contains approximately 4,000 clones; only one count was recorded for more than 70% of them. 15% to 20% of the sample lies in the top ten.

Broad study findings and their caveats: In HPV16-positive patients, expansion of HPV-responsive T cells during chemoradiotherapy was associated with improved recurrence-free survival. Expansion of candidate HPV-specific clones and E7-related TCR motifs was observed in the tumor microenvironment during treatment, whereas no such expansion was observed for non-HPV-specific T cells. The survival association was reported for HPV16-positive patients, and the functional definition of HPV-specific T cells was derived from only a couple of HPV16-positive patients.

Because repertoires were sampled repeatedly during chemoradiotherapy, clonal expansion in the tumor microenvironment could be followed. The chain uses TRBV13 and TRBJ2-7; the D segment cannot be called with confidence. This TCR was recovered from a human donor with HPV-associated anogenital cancer. Sample collection occurred from a patient who underwent chemoradiotherapy. Here is the DNA: TGTGCCAGCAGCCGTCATACCTACGAGCAGTACTTC. Its product reads: CASSRHTYEQYF.